This T cell receptor beta chain was identified during a study of shared clonotypes between healthy human individuals. Only CD45RO-negative cells positively selected for CCR7 counted as naive CD8 cells, so terminally differentiated effector memory CD45RA+ cells were excluded. This clone was detected only a few times. The data were produced by immunoSEQ multiplex PCR, yet TCRdb's version contains in-frame clones alone and is incomplete. The data contain around 2.1 million clones, more than 85% of them seen just once; the ten biggest clones take up about 1.5%. V was pared by 1 base and J by 3 bases, with 6 bases of the junction left unmatched. Germline CDR1 GTSNPN, CDR2 SVGIG (reference sequence). The CDR3 has 15 amino acids.

Material: naive CD8+ T cells from PBMCs. The sequence was obtained from a man aged 18-30 years in good health. Some clones in this sample may be carry-over from other donors' samples. The chain links TRBV30 to TRBJ1-1; 9 bases match TRBD1. CDR3 nucleotides: TGTGCCTGGAGTGCCGGGACAGGGATATACACTGAAGCTTTCTTT. It encodes CAWSAGTGIYTEAFF.